This TCR beta chain was sequenced for a study of blood T cell repertoires in COVID-19. Profiling relied on immunoSEQ multiplex PCR, and the TCRdb table lists in-frame clones only, not all of them. The top ten hold 3.6% of the sample, which has 220,000 or so clones, roughly 84% seen once. The sequenced sample consisted of peripheral blood. The clonotype originates from a woman older than 75 with acute or convalescent COVID-19.

CDR3 amino acids: CASSLTSGTGERDEQFF. CDR3 nucleotides: TGTGCCAGCAGCTTGACCTCCGGGACAGGGGAAAGGGATGAGCAGTTCTTC. The chain joins TRBV7-6 to TRBJ2-1; 10 bases agree with TRBD1. The germline V gene has CDR1 SGHVS and CDR2 FNYEAQ. Trimming took 3 bases from V and 8 from J; bases not matched to a gene: 13. The CDR3 spans 17 residues. Supplemented by reference TRBV7-6 and TRBJ2-1, the full variable domain reads GAGVSQSPRYKVTKRGQDVALRCDPISGHVSLYWYRQALGQGPEFLTYFNYEAQQDKSGLPNDRFSAERPEGSISTLTIQRTEQRDSAMYRCASSLTSGTGERDEQFFGPGTRLTVL.